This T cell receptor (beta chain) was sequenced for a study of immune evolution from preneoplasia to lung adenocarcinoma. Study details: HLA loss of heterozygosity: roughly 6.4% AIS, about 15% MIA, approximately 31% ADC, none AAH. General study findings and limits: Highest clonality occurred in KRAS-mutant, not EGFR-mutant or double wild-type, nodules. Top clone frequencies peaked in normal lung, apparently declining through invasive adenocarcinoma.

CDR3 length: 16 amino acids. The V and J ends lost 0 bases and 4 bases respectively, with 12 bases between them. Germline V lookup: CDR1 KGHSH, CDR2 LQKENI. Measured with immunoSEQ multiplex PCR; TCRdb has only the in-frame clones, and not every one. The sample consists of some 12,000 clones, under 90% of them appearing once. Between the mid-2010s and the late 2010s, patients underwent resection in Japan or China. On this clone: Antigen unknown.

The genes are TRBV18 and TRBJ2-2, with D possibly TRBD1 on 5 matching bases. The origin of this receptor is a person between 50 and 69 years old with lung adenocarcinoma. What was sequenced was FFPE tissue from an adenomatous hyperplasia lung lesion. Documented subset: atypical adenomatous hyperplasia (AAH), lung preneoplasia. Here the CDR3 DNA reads TGTGCCAGCTCACCACCGAACAGGTTCGTCACCGGGGAGCTGTTTTTT. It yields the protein CASSPPNRFVTGELFF.